Listed below are T cell receptor beta chains from one sample, sequenced in a study of blood T cell repertoires in COVID-19. TCRdb's table, derived via immunoSEQ multiplex PCR, lists solely in-frame clones and lacks some. The sample gives some 180,000 clones, roughly 80% of which show up once; roughly an eighth is in the top ten. The sequenced sample consisted of PBMCs or T cells enriched from blood (not recorded which). The receptor source for this set is a man aged 60 to 69 who had been exposed to COVID-19. Both conserved end residues are part of each CDR3. D genes are given only for firm matches. Clone sizes are given selectively: once, few, many, or a class where the clone is expanded.

>TRBJ2-3|TRBV2|.|14|.
TGTGCCAGCAGTGAAGCGGTTTACCAGTATACGCAGTATTTT
CASSEAVYQYTQYF
>TRBJ2-7|TRBV7-8|.|17|.
TGTGCCAGCAGCTTACCCGGGAGACGTACCACCTCCTACGAGCAGTACTTC
CASSLPGRRTTSYEQYF
>TRBJ2-7|TRBV24-1|.|16|.
TGTGCCACCAGTGATTCACCCCCCAGGGGCAGGCACGAGCAGTACTTC
CATSDSPPRGRHEQYF
>TRBJ2-3|TRBV19|TRBD1|15|.
TGTGCCAGTAGTATATATGACAGGGTCACAGATACGCAGTATTTT
CASSIYDRVTDTQYF
>TRBJ2-2|TRBV7-2|TRBD1|15|.
TGTGCCAGCAGTATAACAGGGGGCAACACCGGGGAGCTGTTTTTT
CASSITGGNTGELFF
>TRBJ2-7|TRBV5-1|.|14|.
TGCGCCAGCAGCTTGGGTGTACAGGTCTACGAGCAGTACTTC
CASSLGVQVYEQYF
>TRBJ1-6|TRBV6-1|.|16|.
TGTGCCAGCAGTGAAGCTGGGGGGGCAAGAAATTCACCCCTCCACTTT
CASSEAGGARNSPLHF
>TRBJ1-5|TRBV2|TRBD1|14|.
TGTGCCAGCAGGCTGACAGGGGCCAATCAGCCCCAGCATTTT
CASRLTGANQPQHF
>TRBJ1-4|TRBV30|TRBD1|18|.
TGTGCCTGGAGCCCTCGGGACAGGGAGTCCCCAACTAATGAAAAACTGTTTTTT
CAWSPRDRESPTNEKLFF
>TRBJ2-7|TRBV2|.|14|.
TGTGCCAGCAGTTGGGAACAGGGCGACTACGAGCAGTACTTC
CASSWEQGDYEQYF
>TRBJ2-1|TRBV7-3|.|16|.
TGTGCCAGCAGCCTCTCCCGGTTAAGCTCCTACAATGAGCAGTTCTTC
CASSLSRLSSYNEQFF
>TRBJ1-6|TRBV28|TRBD1|19|.
TGTGCCAGCAGTCCAAGGGGACAGGGTACGGGCCTTGGTAATTCACCCCTCCACTTT
CASSPRGQGTGLGNSPLHF
>TRBJ2-7|TRBV5-1|TRBD1|14|.
TGCGCCAGCAGCCGGGGACAGGCTGGACCCGAGCAGTACTTC
CASSRGQAGPEQYF
>TRBJ1-1|TRBV11-3|TRBD1|18|.
TGTGCCAGCAGCTTTATCCAGGGGGCGGGAGGGTTTGGCACTGAAGCTTTCTTT
CASSFIQGAGGFGTEAFF
>TRBJ2-1|TRBV7-2|TRBD2|17|.
TGTGCCAGCAGCTCCCGAGGACTAGCGGGGCACTACAATGAGCAGTTCTTC
CASSSRGLAGHYNEQFF
>TRBJ2-1|TRBV30|.|18|.
TGTGCCTGGAGTACTGACAGGATTGTAGGACGGAGCAAGAATGAGCAGTTCTTC
CAWSTDRIVGRSKNEQFF
>TRBJ2-5|TRBV3-1/TRBV3-2|TRBD1|21|once
TGTGCCAGCAGCCAAGGGCCAAGGGAACAGGGGCACCCAATGTGCCAAGAGACCCAGTACTTC
CASSQGPREQGHPMCQETQYF
>TRBJ1-2|TRBV9|.|15|few
TGTGCCAGCAGCGGGGACACCGCAGCTAACTATGGCTACACCTTC
CASSGDTAANYGYTF
>TRBJ1-2|TRBV30|TRBD1|14|.
TGTGCCTGGTTTGACAGGGCTACTAACTATGGCTACACCTTC
CAWFDRATNYGYTF
>TRBJ2-5|TRBV11-2|.|14|many
TGTGCCAGCAGCCCTCAAGGAGGAGGCTTGGCTCAGTACTTC
CASSPQGGGLAQYF
>TRBJ2-6|TRBV24-1|.|15|.
TGTGCCACCAGTCCCCCAGGGTCGGGGGCCAACGTCCTGACTTTC
CATSPPGSGANVLTF
>TRBJ1-2|TRBV30|TRBD1|12|once
TGTGCCTGGAGGGTTTTAGGGGGCGGCTACACCTTC
CAWRVLGGGYTF
>TRBJ1-2|TRBV6-1|.|17|.
TGTGCCAGCAGTGAAGCGGAGTGGGTGAGGGATGGATATGGCTACACCTTC
CASSEAEWVRDGYGYTF
>TRBJ1-5|TRBV15|.|14|.
TGTGCCACCAGCAGAGGAGGCACCGGTCAGCCCCAGCATTTT
CATSRGGTGQPQHF
>TRBJ2-7|TRBV27|TRBD1|15|.
TGTGCCAGCAGTTTACGCGGGACAGGGGCCTACGAGCAGTACTTC
CASSLRGTGAYEQYF
>TRBJ1-3|TRBV15|.|14|.
TGTGCCACCAGCCGGGGTATCTCTGGAAACACCATATATTTT
CATSRGISGNTIYF
>TRBJ2-2|TRBV13|TRBD2|16|.
TGTGCCAGCAGCGCACAACTAGCGGGAGGGCCCGGGGAGCTGTTTTTT
CASSAQLAGGPGELFF
>TRBJ2-2|TRBV6-5|TRBD1|15|.
TGTGCCAGCAGGAGGGCAGGGGGCAGTACCGGGGAGCTGTTTTTT
CASRRAGGSTGELFF
>TRBJ1-2|TRBV7-9|.|14|.
TGTGCCAGCAGCTTAGCGCGCCCGAACTATGGCTACACCTTC
CASSLARPNYGYTF
>TRBJ1-6|TRBV5-1|.|17|.
TGCGCCAGCAGCTCGACAGCCAGACTCTCCTATAATTCACCCCTCCACTTT
CASSSTARLSYNSPLHF
>TRBJ1-4|TRBV18|TRBD1|14|.
TGTGCCAGCTCACTCGGACAGGGTAATGAAAAACTGTTTTTT
CASSLGQGNEKLFF
>TRBJ2-5|TRBV5-1|TRBD2|15|.
TGCGCCAGCAGCTGGGGGGGTGGCGACCAAGAGACCCAGTACTTC
CASSWGGGDQETQYF
>TRBJ1-3|TRBV11-2|TRBD1|17|few
TGTGCCAGCAGCCCCAGGGGGACAGGGGGTATTGGAAACACCATATATTTT
CASSPRGTGGIGNTIYF
>TRBJ2-6|TRBV23-1|.|18|.
TGCGCCAGCAGTCAATCGGCGGCAGGGTGGTCCGGGGCCAACGTCCTGACTTTC
CASSQSAAGWSGANVLTF
>TRBJ1-1|TRBV19|TRBD1|17|.
TGTGCCAGTACCCCGGGACAGGGGGGGATTATGAACACTGAAGCTTTCTTT
CASTPGQGGIMNTEAFF
>TRBJ2-1|TRBV11-2|TRBD2|16|.
TGTGCCAGCAGCTTAGATTTCAGCGGGAGGCTTGATGAGCAGTTCTTC
CASSLDFSGRLDEQFF
>TRBJ2-5|TRBV5-4|TRBD1|13|.
TGTGCCAGCGGGGACAGGGGGCGAGAGACCCAGTACTTC
CASGDRGRETQYF
>TRBJ2-7|TRBV6-5|.|16|few
TGTGCCAGCAGTTACTCGATTGGGAGTTCCACCTACGAGCAGTACTTC
CASSYSIGSSTYEQYF
>TRBJ2-5|TRBV4-1|TRBD2|15|.
TGCGCCAGCAGCCAAGTAGCGGGAGGGCCAGAGACCCAGTACTTC
CASSQVAGGPETQYF
>TRBJ1-2|TRBV7-2|.|14|.
TGTGCCAGCAGCAGTCAGGGTGGTGACTATGGCTACACCTTC
CASSSQGGDYGYTF
>TRBJ1-2|TRBV6-5|TRBD1|13|.
TGTGCCAGCAGTCGACAGGGTTACTATGGCTACACCTTC
CASSRQGYYGYTF
>TRBJ1-1|TRBV7-2|.|16|.
TGTGCCAGCAGCCGCACCCAGGACAGAGGCGACACTGAAGCTTTCTTT
CASSRTQDRGDTEAFF
>TRBJ2-1|TRBV2|TRBD1|15|.
TGTGCCAGCAGTCCCGGGACAGGGATCTACAATGAGCAGTTCTTC
CASSPGTGIYNEQFF
>TRBJ2-1|TRBV5-4|.|14|.
TGTGCCAGCAGCTTGGGGTTAGCCCTCAATGAGCAGTTCTTC
CASSLGLALNEQFF
>TRBJ2-1|TRBV19|TRBD2|14|.
TGTGCCAGTACGTGGCAGTCTAGCGGCAATGAGCAGTTCTTC
CASTWQSSGNEQFF
>TRBJ1-2|TRBV25-1|.|12|few
TGTGCCAGCAGTGGGACTAGCTATGGCTACACCTTC
CASSGTSYGYTF
>TRBJ2-7|TRBV7-8|TRBD1|14|.
TGTGCCAGCAGGGGGACAGGGCGTATTTGGGAGCAGTACTTC
CASRGTGRIWEQYF
>TRBJ1-2|TRBV11-2|TRBD1|14|medium-sized
TGTGCCAGCAGACCTAACCGGGACAGGTGGGGCTACACCTTC
CASRPNRDRWGYTF
>TRBJ1-2|TRBV10-3|TRBD1|15|.
TGTGCCATCAGTGAGGCGGACAGGGGGCAATATGGCTACACCTTC
CAISEADRGQYGYTF
>TRBJ2-7|TRBV14|TRBD2|15|.
TGTGCCAGCAGCCAAGAGGCTAGCGGGCTCTACGAGCAGTACTTC
CASSQEASGLYEQYF
>TRBJ2-5|TRBV5-1|.|16|.
TGCGCCAGCAGCTTGGGAGTAGGGGGAGCCACGGGGACCCAGTACTTC
CASSLGVGGATGTQYF
>TRBJ1-5|TRBV7-2|.|16|.
TGTGCCAGCAGCTTATCCCACGTTGGGGCTAGTCAGCCCCAGCATTTT
CASSLSHVGASQPQHF
>TRBJ1-1|TRBV28|.|12|.
TGTGCCAGCAGTTTATTGGGTGGGAGCAGGGGATTT
CASSLLGGSRGF
>TRBJ1-5|TRBV27|TRBD1|14|.
TGTGCCAGCAGTTTTGGGACAGGGGGGCAGCCCCAGCATTTT
CASSFGTGGQPQHF
>TRBJ1-1|TRBV27|.|16|.
TGTGCCAGCAGTCCCCAGGGGACCGTAACGGGTACTGAAGCTTTCTTT
CASSPQGTVTGTEAFF
>TRBJ2-7|TRBV7-8|TRBD2|16|.
TGTGCCAGCAGCTTAGTCATGCGGGAGCGGGATCGGGAGCAGTACTTC
CASSLVMRERDREQYF
>TRBJ1-4|TRBV19|TRBD1|16|.
TGTGCCAGCTTGGATGAGAGACAGGGACTGAATGAAAAACTGTTTTTT
CASLDERQGLNEKLFF
>TRBJ2-3|TRBV6-4|TRBD2|13|few
TGTGCCAGCAGTGAGCGGGAGACAGATACGCAGTATTTT
CASSERETDTQYF
>TRBJ1-1|TRBV2|TRBD1|15|.
TGTGCCAGCAGCGGGACAGGCAACATGAACACTGAAGCTTTCTTT
CASSGTGNMNTEAFF
>TRBJ2-1|TRBV5-4|TRBD2|15|.
TGTGCCAGCAGCTTGGGACTAGCGGATTCCAATGAGCAGTTCTTC
CASSLGLADSNEQFF